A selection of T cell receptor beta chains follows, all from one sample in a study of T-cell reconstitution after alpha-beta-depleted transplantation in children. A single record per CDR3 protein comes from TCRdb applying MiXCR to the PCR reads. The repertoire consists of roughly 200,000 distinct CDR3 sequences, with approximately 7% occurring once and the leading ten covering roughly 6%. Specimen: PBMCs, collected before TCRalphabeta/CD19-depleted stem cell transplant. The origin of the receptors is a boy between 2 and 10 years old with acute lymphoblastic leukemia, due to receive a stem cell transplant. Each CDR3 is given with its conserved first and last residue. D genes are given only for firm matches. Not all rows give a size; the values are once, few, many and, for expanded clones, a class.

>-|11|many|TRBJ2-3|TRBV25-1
TGTGCCAGCAAGGATAAAGATACGCAGTATTTT
CASKDKDTQYF
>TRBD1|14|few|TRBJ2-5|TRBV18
TGTGCCAGCTCCCTACGGACAGGGGGAGAGACCCAGTACTTC
CASSLRTGGETQYF
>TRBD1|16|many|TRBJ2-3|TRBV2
TGTGCCAGCAGTGAATCGGACAGGGTGAAGGCAGATACGCAGTATTTT
CASSESDRVKADTQYF
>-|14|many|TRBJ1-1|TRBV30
TGTGCCTGGAGTGTAGGCCAGCCAAACACTGAAGCTTTCTTT
CAWSVGQPNTEAFF
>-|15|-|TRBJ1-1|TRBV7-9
TGTGCCAGCAGCTTTACGATGGCAGGAGACACTGAAGCTTTCTTT
CASSFTMAGDTEAFF
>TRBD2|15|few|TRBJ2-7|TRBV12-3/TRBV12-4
TGTGCCAGCAGACCGGACGGGAGGGCCGTTTACGAGCAGTACTTC
CASRPDGRAVYEQYF
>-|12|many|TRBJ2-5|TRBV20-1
TGCAGTGCCAGTCCCCCGGGGGAGACCCAGTACTTC
CSASPPGETQYF
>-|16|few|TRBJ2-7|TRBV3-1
TGTGCCAGCAGCCAATACCCCGGATCGGGTTCCTACGAGCAGTACTTC
CASSQYPGSGSYEQYF
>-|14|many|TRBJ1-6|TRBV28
TGTGCCAGCAGTTGGCCCGAGGGGGATTCACCCCTCCACTTT
CASSWPEGDSPLHF
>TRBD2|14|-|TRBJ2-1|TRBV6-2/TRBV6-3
TGTGCCAGCAGTTGGGGACTAGGTTACAATGAGCAGTTCTTC
CASSWGLGYNEQFF
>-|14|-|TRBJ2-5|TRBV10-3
TGTGCCATCAGCCCAGGGACAACCTGGGAGACCCAGTACTTC
CAISPGTTWETQYF
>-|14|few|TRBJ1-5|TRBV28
TGTGCCAGCAGTCCCGACAGGAACAATCAGCCCCAGCATTTT
CASSPDRNNQPQHF
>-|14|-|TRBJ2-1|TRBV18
TGTGCCAGCTCACTTTCGACTTTCTACAATGAGCAGTTCTTC
CASSLSTFYNEQFF
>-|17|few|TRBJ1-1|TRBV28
TGTGCCAGCAGTTTATATCAAGGACTGGGGCGAAACACTGAAGCTTTCTTT
CASSLYQGLGRNTEAFF
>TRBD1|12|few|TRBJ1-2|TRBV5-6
TGTGCCAGCATCGGGACAGGGGAAATATACACCTTC
CASIGTGEIYTF
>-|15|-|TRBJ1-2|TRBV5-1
TGCGCCAGCAGCTTGGGTGGTGGAGCTAACTATGGCTACACCTTC
CASSLGGGANYGYTF
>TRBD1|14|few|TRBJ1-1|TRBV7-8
TGTGCCAGCAGCGAGATAGACAGGGCTCCTGAAGCTTTCTTT
CASSEIDRAPEAFF
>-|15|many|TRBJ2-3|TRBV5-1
TGCGCCAGCAGCTTTGGCGATACAACGGCAGATACGCAGTATTTT
CASSFGDTTADTQYF
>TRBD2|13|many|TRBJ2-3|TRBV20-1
TGCAGTGGGCTAGCGGGAGGGCCGGATACGCAGTATTTT
CSGLAGGPDTQYF
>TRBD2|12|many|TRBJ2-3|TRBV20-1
TGCAGTGCCAAGCGGGGGTCGGATACGCAGTATTTT
CSAKRGSDTQYF
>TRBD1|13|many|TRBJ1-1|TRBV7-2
TGTGCCAGCAGCACAGGGGGACGGACTGAAGCTTTCTTT
CASSTGGRTEAFF
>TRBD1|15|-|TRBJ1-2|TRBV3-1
TGTGCCAGCAGCCGATCGAGACAGGGGGCGGATGGCTACACCTTC
CASSRSRQGADGYTF
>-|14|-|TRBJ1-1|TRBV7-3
TGTGCCAGCAGTCCGGGCCTCCCTGGCACTGAAGCTTTCTTT
CASSPGLPGTEAFF
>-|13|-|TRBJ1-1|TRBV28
TGTGCCAGCAAAGACAGGTTTCGCACTGAAGCTTTCTTT
CASKDRFRTEAFF